This T cell receptor beta chain emerged from a study of blood T cell repertoires in COVID-19. Study in general: Samples taken during acute and convalescent COVID-19 were collected in the United States, Italy and Spain. From T cells, B-cell-depleted T cells, or PBMCs came the material, which was cDNA or gDNA.

Original data processing: Estimation of nucleated cell counts relied on the amplification of reference gene primers. The repertoire was sequenced with immunoSEQ multiplex PCR; TCRdb's copy has only in-frame clones and lacks some. The D gene and trimming were derived from the DNA, and the V and J assignments and clone size from that table. This table holds under 250,000 clones, around 80% found once. This clone has just one count. CDR3 length equals 12 residues. Between the trimmed V and J ends, which lost 4 bases and 7 bases, there was a span of 11 bases. Germline V gene data show CDR1 as LGHDT and CDR2 as YNNKEL (reference sequence).

The origin of this receptor is a man aged 30 to 39 with acute COVID-19. Sequencing was performed on PBMCs or T cells enriched from blood (not recorded which). V usage is TRBV3-1 (or the pseudogene TRBV3-2) and J usage is TRBJ2-7; the D gene is possibly TRBD2 (5 bases). Written as DNA, the CDR3 is TGTGCCAGCAGCCGAGCTCGGGGTGAGCAGTACTTC. Translation: CASSRARGEQYF.